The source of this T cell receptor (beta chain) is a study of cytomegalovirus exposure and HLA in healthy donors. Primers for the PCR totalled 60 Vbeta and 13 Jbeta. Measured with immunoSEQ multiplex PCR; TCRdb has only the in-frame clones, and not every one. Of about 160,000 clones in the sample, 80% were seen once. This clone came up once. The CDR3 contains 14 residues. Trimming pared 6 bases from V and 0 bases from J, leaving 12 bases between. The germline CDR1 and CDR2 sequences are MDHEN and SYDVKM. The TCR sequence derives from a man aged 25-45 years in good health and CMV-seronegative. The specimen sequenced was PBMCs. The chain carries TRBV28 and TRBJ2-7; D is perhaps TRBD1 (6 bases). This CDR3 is CASSLGDTSYEQYF. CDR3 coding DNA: TGTGCCAGCAGCTTGGGGGACACCTCCTACGAGCAGTACTTC.